Listed here is a single TCR beta chain. The antigen is unknown. Extraction yielded at least 5 micrograms of total RNA per sample. The sample comes from a study of blood T cells in healthy people across ages. A second 7 to 11 cycle PCR used barcoded and J-beta primers. TCRdb reprocessed the 5' RACE reads with MiXCR, giving one entry per CDR3 protein. The profile shows about 680,000 distinct CDR3 sequences, 49% of them singletons. Notes on the study in general: Age brought a roughly linear fall in TCR beta diversity measured per million T cells. Leaving the PBMCs unsorted stopped any conclusive comparison of naive versus antigen-experienced cells. Diversity was higher, and naive CD4+ cells more numerous, in long-lived donors than in aged donors.

The CDR3 length is 14 residues. The V gene's germline CDR1 is DFQATT and CDR2 SNEGSKA (reference sequence). V was clipped by 4 bases and J by 6 bases; unmatched bases: 8. The chain is built from TRBV20-1 and TRBJ2-4; 8 bases match TRBD1. This sequence originates from a woman between 55 and 75 years old in good health. Material: blood. The CDR3 DNA reads TGCAGTGCTACTACGGCAGGGGGCACAAACATTCAGTACTTC. Translating gives CSATTAGGTNIQYF.